The following is a T cell receptor beta chain sequence with its context. The table came from immunoSEQ multiplex PCR; TCRdb's copy has only in-frame clones and leaves some out. The sample holds a few hundred thousand clones, about 86% seen once. The germline CDR1 and CDR2 sequences are SQVTM and ANQGSEA. The CDR3 has 12 residues. Trimming took 5 bases from V and 1 from J, leaving 7 bases between them. The record originates from a study of blood T cell repertoires in COVID-19. The chain has TRBV29-1 and TRBJ2-3; D may be TRBD1 (6 bases). The sequence was collected from a woman aged 25 to 39 who had been exposed to COVID-19. Sequenced sample: PBMCs or T cells enriched from blood (not recorded which). The CDR3 sequence: CSVYRGTDTQYF. The CDR3 coding sequence is TGCAGCGTTTACAGGGGCACAGATACGCAGTATTTT.